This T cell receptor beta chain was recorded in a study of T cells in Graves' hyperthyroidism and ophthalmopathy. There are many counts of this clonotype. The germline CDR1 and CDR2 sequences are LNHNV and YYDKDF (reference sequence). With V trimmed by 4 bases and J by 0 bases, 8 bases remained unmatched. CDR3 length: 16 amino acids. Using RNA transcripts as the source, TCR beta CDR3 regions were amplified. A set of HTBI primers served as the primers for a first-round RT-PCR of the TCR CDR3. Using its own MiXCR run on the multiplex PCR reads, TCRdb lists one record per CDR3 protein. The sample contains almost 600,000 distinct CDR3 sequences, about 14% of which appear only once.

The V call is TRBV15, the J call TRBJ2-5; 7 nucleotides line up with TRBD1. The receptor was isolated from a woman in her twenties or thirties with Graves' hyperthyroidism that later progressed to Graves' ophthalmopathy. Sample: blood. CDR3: CATSIGQAPYQETQYF. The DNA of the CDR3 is TGTGCCACCAGCATTGGACAGGCTCCATACCAAGAGACCCAGTACTTC.